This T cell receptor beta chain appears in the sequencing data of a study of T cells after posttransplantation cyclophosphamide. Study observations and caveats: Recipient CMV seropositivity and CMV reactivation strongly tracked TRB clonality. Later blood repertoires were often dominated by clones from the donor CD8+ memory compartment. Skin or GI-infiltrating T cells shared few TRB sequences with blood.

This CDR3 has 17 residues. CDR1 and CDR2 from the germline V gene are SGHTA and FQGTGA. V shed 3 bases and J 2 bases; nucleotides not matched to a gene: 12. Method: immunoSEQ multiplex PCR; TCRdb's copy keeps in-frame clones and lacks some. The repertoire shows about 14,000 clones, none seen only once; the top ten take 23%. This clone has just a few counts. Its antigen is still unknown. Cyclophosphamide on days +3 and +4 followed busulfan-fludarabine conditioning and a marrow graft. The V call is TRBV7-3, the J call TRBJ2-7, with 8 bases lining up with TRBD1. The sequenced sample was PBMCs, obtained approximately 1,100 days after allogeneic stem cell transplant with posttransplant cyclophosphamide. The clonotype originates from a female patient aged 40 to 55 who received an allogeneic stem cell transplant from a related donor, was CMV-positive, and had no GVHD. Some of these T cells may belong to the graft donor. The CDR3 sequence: CASSLQHSGTGPYEQYF. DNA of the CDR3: TGTGCCAGCAGCTTGCAGCACTCCGGGACAGGTCCCTACGAGCAGTACTTC.